This entry concerns a single T cell receptor beta chain. Its antigen remains undetermined. No quality values exist for individual bases; no much larger clone is one base distant. TCRbeta CDR3 regions were amplified from genomic DNA using the immunoSEQ Assay, a bias-controlled multiplex PCR. Per the authors' processing: The number of nucleated cells in each sample was estimated from the amplification of reference gene primers within the assay. To quantify the absolute abundance of each unique TCRbeta CDR3 rearrangement, sequence reads were collapsed and filtered. For each sample, productive Simpson clonality was calculated as the square root of Simpson's diversity index across productive rearrangements. TCRdb holds this immuneACCESS table with in-frame rearrangements only. Some clones are missing; in checked studies, unresolved V genes explain under half, and the rest has no known cause. Clonal size and the V and J genes are those of that table, whereas D and trimming came from the DNA. Present in this sample are more than 110,000 clones, roughly 80% of which were seen just once. Together, the top ten hold less than 5% of the sample.

This entry is derived from a study of blood T cell repertoires in COVID-19 (dated by TCRdb to about 2020). A note on the overall study: Samples covering the acute and convalescent phases of COVID-19 were provided by collaborators in the United States, Italy and Spain. The prospective study material was composed of cDNA or gDNA derived from T cells, B-cell-depleted T cells, or PBMCs. Subjects who had been exposed to COVID-19, were actively infected with it, or had recovered from it provided the deeply sampled blood TCRbeta repertoires that made up the dataset. A freely available public database, intended as a resource for researchers studying the immune response to SARS-CoV-2, is where the repertoires were released. Samples were obtained from the ongoing ImmuneRACE study (first 160 participants) and from approximately 1,200 subjects provided by 6 global collaborators. Sample metadata almost always included a de-identified subject ID, COVID-19 status, age in years and sex. HLA class I and class II types, where available, came from metadata supplied by the sample provider rather than from assay-based typing.

The CDR3 goes from the cysteine to the phenylalanine over 14 residues. Only the CDR3 portion is preserved as DNA: 42 bases, with reading frame beginning at the first base. The germline V gene specifies SGHRS as CDR1 and YFSETQ as CDR2. Trimming takes 4 bases off V and 6 bases off J; junction bases not matched to a gene: 7. Each collaborating institution followed its own protocols to collect whole blood in K2EDTA tubes. Collaborator samples were shipped for TCRbeta analysis as frozen whole blood, isolated PBMCs, or DNA extracted from either sample type. Here is what the overall study found, with its caveats: How much clinical and demographic metadata was included differed by source and by participant, and the metadata was provided uncurated.

Sample: peripheral blood. This clonotype originated in a woman of 80 years or more with acute or convalescent COVID-19. The chain is made from TRBV5-1 and TRBJ1-1; 9 central bases correspond to TRBD1. CDR3 protein: CASSTGTGYSEAFF. The nucleotide sequence is given as TGCGCCAGCAGCACCGGGACAGGGTATTCTGAAGCTTTCTTT.